Reported below is one T cell receptor beta chain. The authors' processing: Amplified reference gene primers provided the basis for estimating nucleated cell counts. Clones were sequenced by immunoSEQ multiplex PCR, and TCRdb holds only the in-frame ones, with some missing. For V, J and clone size, that table is used; D and trimming come from the DNA. The profile shows approximately 670,000 clones, 80% to 90% of them singletons. This entry is derived from a study of blood T cell repertoires in COVID-19. At the level of the study: The analysed material was cDNA or gDNA that came from T cells, B-cell-depleted T cells, or PBMCs.

The CDR3 spans 12 residues. Trimming shortened V by 7 bases and J by 7 bases, and 13 bases separated the two germline ends. This clonotype was sampled from a woman between 18 and 30 years old with acute or convalescent COVID-19. The V call is TRBV23-1, the J call TRBJ1-2, with no clear D. TRBV23-1 is identified as an open reading frame with a role that is uncertain. Sequenced material: peripheral blood. CDR3 nucleotide sequence: TGCGCCAGCAAAGAGGAGGGATCTGGCTACACCTTC. Translation gives CASKEEGSGYTF.